These 11 T cell receptor beta chains came from one sample sequenced in a study of blood T cell repertoires in COVID-19. Sequencing used immunoSEQ multiplex PCR; TCRdb keeps in-frame clones, though not all of them. The repertoire consists of around 260,000 clones, with around nine tenths occurring once and the leading ten covering more than 0.75%. The sample consisted of peripheral blood. These receptors were obtained from a man aged 25 to 40 with acute or convalescent COVID-19.

V gene TRBV6-5 combines with J gene TRBJ1-1; no clear D. The CDR3 runs 13 residues. CDR1 is MNHEY and CDR2 is SVGAGI in the germline V gene. V was shortened by 6 bases and J by 3 bases, with 11 bases between the two germline ends. The CDR3 DNA reads TGTGCCAGCAGCCAACCTCACTACACTGAAGCTTTCTTT. It is translated as CASSQPHYTEAFF.

The chain employs TRBV28 and TRBJ1-5, with 7 nucleotides matching TRBD1. V dropped 6 bases and J dropped 4; count of bases not matched to a gene: 12. This CDR3 comprises 16 residues. CDR1 and CDR2 from the germline V gene are MDHEN and SYDVKM. The CDR3 DNA follows: TGTGCCAGCAGACTCCGTAGGACAGGAGATAATCAGCCCCAGCATTTT. It specifies CASRLRRTGDNQPQHF.

CDR3 sequence (DNA): TGTGCCAGTATGTACGGGACACGCAACACTGAAGCTTTCTTT. This codes for CASMYGTRNTEAFF. V is TRBV25-1 and J is TRBJ1-1, with D perhaps matching TRBD1 (6 bases). V was pared by 9 bases and J by 2 bases, with 16 bases between. Germline values: CDR1 MGHDK, CDR2 SYGVNS. The CDR3 contains 14 residues.

V and J are TRBV11-2 and TRBJ2-3, with TRBD2 as a possible D gene (7 bases). V lost 5 bases and J lost 2, with 23 bases in between. The CDR3 extends over 18 amino acids. The germline V gene encodes CDR1 SGHAT and CDR2 FQNNGV. Here the CDR3 reads CASSITGRASAYTDTQYF. CDR3 DNA sequence: TGTGCCAGCAGCATAACAGGGAGGGCTAGCGCCTACACAGATACGCAGTATTTT. Full variable domain (missing parts from reference TRBV11-2 and TRBJ2-3): EAGVAQSPRYKIIEKRQSVAFWCNPISGHATLYWYQQILGQGPKLLIQFQNNGVVDDSQLPKDRFSAERLKGVDSTLKIQPAKLEDSAVYLCASSITGRASAYTDTQYFGPGTRLTVL.

V usage is TRBV19 and J usage is TRBJ2-4, with D possibly being TRBD1 (5 bases). Germline CDR1 is LNHDA and CDR2 is SQIVND (reference sequence). CDR3 length: 15 residues. Trimming cost V 6 bases and J 5 bases, with 17 bases left between them. The CDR3 nucleotides read TGTGCCAGTAGAACAGGTCCTCGGTTGGAAAACATTCAGTACTTC. Translating gives CASRTGPRLENIQYF.

This chain connects TRBV21-1 to TRBJ1-6. TRBV21-1 is tagged as a pseudogene. This CDR3 spans 20 amino acids. CDR3 coding DNA: TGTGCCAGCAGCAAAGAGGGAGCCTGTTGGCTCCGATCTTATAATTCACCCCTCCACTTT. Translating it yields CASSKEGACWLRSYNSPLHF.

This sequence joins TRBV7-8 and TRBJ2-4; TRBD1 agrees at 8 bases. CDR1 and CDR2 from the germline V gene are SGHVS and FQNEAQ. With V trimmed by 5 bases and J by 0 bases, 6 bases remained unmatched. The CDR3 sequence is 16 residues long. CDR3: CASSSGQGLAKNIQYF. The CDR3 DNA is TGTGCCAGCAGCAGCGGACAGGGACTAGCCAAAAACATTCAGTACTTC.

The rearrangement joins TRBV27 to TRBJ1-1, with 10 bases lining up with TRBD1. Germline loops: CDR1 MNHEY, CDR2 SMNVEV (reference sequence). With 4 bases clipped from V and 0 bases from J, the junction kept 8 bases outside the gene matches. The CDR3 length is 17 residues. CDR3 amino acids: CASSWTGGRSMNTEAFF. CDR3 in DNA: TGTGCCAGCAGTTGGACAGGGGGACGATCCATGAACACTGAAGCTTTCTTT.

This rearrangement joins TRBV4-2 to TRBJ1-1, with D possibly matching TRBD1 (5 bases). V was clipped by 4 bases and J by 0 bases, with 15 bases between them. The length of the CDR3 is 16 residues. Germline CDR1 and CDR2: LGHNA and YNFKEQ. The chain's CDR3 is CASSLSGGNMNTEAFF. CDR3 DNA: TGTGCCAGCAGCCTGAGCGGGGGTAACATGAACACTGAAGCTTTCTTT.

The chain has TRBV6-5 and TRBJ2-3, with 9 bases aligning to TRBD1. V was clipped by 2 bases and J by 8 bases; unmatched bases: 8. CDR3 length: 15 amino acids. The germline V gene has CDR1 MNHEY and CDR2 SVGAGI. CDR3: CASSYGQGSRGTQYF. Written as DNA, the CDR3 is TGTGCCAGCAGTTACGGACAGGGGAGTAGGGGTACGCAGTATTTT.

CDR3 residues: CASSLRPGVQETQYF. Written as DNA, the CDR3 is TGTGCCAGCAGTTTACGGCCGGGAGTCCAAGAGACCCAGTACTTC. The chain carries TRBV27 and TRBJ2-5, with D perhaps TRBD2 (6 bases). Trimming cost V 2 bases and J 1 base, with 11 bases left between them. The CDR3 loop spans 15 amino acids. The germline V gene encodes CDR1 MNHEY and CDR2 SMNVEV (reference sequence).